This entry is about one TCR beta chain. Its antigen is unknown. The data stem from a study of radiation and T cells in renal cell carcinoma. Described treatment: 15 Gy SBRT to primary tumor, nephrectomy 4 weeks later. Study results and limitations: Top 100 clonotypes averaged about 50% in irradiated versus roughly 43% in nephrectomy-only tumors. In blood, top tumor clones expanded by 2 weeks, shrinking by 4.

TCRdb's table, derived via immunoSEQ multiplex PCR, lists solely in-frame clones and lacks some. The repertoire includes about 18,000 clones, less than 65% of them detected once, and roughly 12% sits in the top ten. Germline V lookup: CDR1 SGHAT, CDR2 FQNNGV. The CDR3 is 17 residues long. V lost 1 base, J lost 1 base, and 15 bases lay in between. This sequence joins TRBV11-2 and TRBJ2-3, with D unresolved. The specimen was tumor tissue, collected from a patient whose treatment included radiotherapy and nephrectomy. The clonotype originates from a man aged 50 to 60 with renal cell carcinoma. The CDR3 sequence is CASSLGPVSRRTDTQYF. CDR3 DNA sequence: TGTGCCAGCAGCTTAGGGCCAGTAAGCCGCCGCACAGATACGCAGTATTTT.